This T cell receptor (beta chain) came from a study of Ad26.COV2.S vaccination and SARS-CoV-2 variants. Study background: The study gave Ad26.COV2.S intramuscularly, once or twice 56 days apart. General study results and limits: Comparable non-spike TCR breadth was observed in vaccine and placebo recipients.

This CDR3 has 13 residues. CDR1 and CDR2 (germline): SGHAT, FQDESV (reference sequence). V shed 1 base and J shed 0 bases, with 3 bases lying between them. Assay: immunoSEQ multiplex PCR; the TCRdb copy retains only in-frame clones and omits some. Among some 420,000 clones listed, approximately 87% were seen once. Treatment meaning: 15 to 20 received Ad26.COV2.S at low or high dose, single or two shots; 5 received placebo; per-sample allocation not given. Repertoires come from day 63 after the first vaccine or placebo injection. As concerns this clone: The target antigen is unknown.

The material was peripheral blood, obtained in a trial of Ad26.COV2.S vaccine versus placebo. The chain carries TRBV11-1 and TRBJ1-1; D not resolved. This TCR was recovered from a person aged 18-65 years who received the Ad26.COV2.S COVID-19 vaccine or a placebo. CDR3: CASSLELNTEAFF. The DNA for the CDR3 is TGTGCCAGCAGCTTAGAGTTGAACACTGAAGCTTTCTTT.